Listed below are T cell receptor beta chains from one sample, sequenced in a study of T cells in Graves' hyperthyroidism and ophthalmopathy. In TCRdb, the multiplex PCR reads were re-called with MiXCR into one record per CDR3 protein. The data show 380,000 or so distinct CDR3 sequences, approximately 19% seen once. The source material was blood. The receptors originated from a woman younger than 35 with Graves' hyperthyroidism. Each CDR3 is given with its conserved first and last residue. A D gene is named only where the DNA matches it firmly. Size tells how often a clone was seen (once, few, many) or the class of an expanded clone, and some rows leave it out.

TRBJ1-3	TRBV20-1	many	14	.	CSARDRGFGNTIYF	TGCAGTGCTAGAGATCGGGGGTTCGGAAACACCATATATTTT
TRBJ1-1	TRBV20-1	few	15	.	CSARDGGVVSTEAFF	TGCAGTGCTAGAGATGGCGGGGTGGTTAGCACTGAAGCTTTCTTT
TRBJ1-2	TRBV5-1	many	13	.	CASSLMDNYGYTF	TGCGCCAGCAGCTTGATGGATAACTATGGCTACACCTTC
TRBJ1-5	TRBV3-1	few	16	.	CASSQGRAGVRQPQHF	TGTGCCAGCAGCCAAGGTCGAGCAGGGGTGCGGCAGCCCCAGCATTTT
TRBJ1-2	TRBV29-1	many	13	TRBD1	CSAAPGQGYGYTF	TGCAGCGCCGCTCCGGGACAGGGCTATGGCTACACCTTC
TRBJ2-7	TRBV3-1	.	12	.	CASSHLGYEQYF	TGTGCCAGCAGCCATTTGGGCTACGAGCAGTACTTC
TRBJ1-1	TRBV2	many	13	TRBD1	CASGDSENTEAFF	TGTGCCAGCGGGGACAGCGAGAACACTGAAGCTTTCTTT
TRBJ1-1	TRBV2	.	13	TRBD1	CASRGDSQGRAFF	TGTGCCAGCAGGGGGGACAGCCAAGGAAGAGCTTTCTTT
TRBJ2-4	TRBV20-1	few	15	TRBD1	CSAIQGAGAKNIQYF	TGCAGTGCCATACAGGGGGCGGGGGCCAAAAACATTCAGTACTTC
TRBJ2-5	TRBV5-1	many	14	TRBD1	CATTGTGPQETQYF	TGCGCCACCACAGGGACAGGCCCGCAGGAGACCCAGTACTTC
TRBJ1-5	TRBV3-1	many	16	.	CASSQAAGSSNQPQHF	TGTGCCAGCAGCCAAGCGGCAGGGTCCTCCAATCAGCCCCAGCATTTT
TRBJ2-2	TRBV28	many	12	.	CASSEGVGELFF	TGTGCCAGCAGTGAGGGGGTCGGGGAGCTGTTTTTT
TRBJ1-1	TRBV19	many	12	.	CASSMGHTEAFF	TGTGCCAGTAGTATGGGACACACTGAAGCTTTCTTT
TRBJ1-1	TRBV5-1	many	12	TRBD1	CASSLDGTGAFF	TGCGCCAGTAGCTTGGACGGGACAGGGGCTTTCTTT
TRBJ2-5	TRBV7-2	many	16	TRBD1	CASSLGQGAAQETQYF	TGTGCCAGCAGCTTAGGTCAGGGGGCCGCGCAAGAGACCCAGTACTTC
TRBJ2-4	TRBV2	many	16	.	CASSELPRATKNIKYF	TGTGCCAGCAGTGAACTCCCCCGAGCGACCAAAAACATTAAGTACTTC
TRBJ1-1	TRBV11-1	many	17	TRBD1	CASSPGTGGIMDTEAFF	TGTGCCAGCAGCCCCGGGACAGGGGGCATTATGGACACTGAAGCTTTCTTT
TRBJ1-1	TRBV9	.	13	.	CASSVGEGREAFF	TGTGCCAGCAGCGTAGGAGAAGGACGGGAAGCTTTCTTT
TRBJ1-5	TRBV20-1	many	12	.	CSASPVGQPQHF	TGCAGTGCTAGCCCCGTAGGTCAGCCCCAGCATTTT
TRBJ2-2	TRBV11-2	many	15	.	CASSLEGAGTGELFF	TGTGCCAGCAGCTTAGAGGGGGCTGGCACCGGGGAGCTGTTTTTT
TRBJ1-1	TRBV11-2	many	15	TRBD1	CASINARQGDSEAFF	TGTGCCAGCATCAATGCTCGACAGGGAGATAGTGAAGCTTTCTTT
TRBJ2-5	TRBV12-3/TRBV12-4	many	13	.	CASSLSGKETQYF	TGTGCCAGCAGTTTGAGCGGCAAAGAGACCCAGTACTTC
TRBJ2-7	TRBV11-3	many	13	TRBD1	CASSQGQYYEQYF	TGTGCCAGCAGTCAGGGACAGTACTACGAGCAGTACTTC
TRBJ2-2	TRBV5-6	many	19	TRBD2	CASSLSTSGGPVTGGELFF	TGTGCCAGCAGCTTGTCTACTAGCGGGGGGCCCGTGACGGGCGGGGAGCTGTTTTTT
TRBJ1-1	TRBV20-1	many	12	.	CSARVGNTEAFF	TGCAGTGCTAGAGTAGGGAACACTGAAGCTTTCTTT
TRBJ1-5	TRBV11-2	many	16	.	CASSLLTEGSNQPQHF	TGTGCCAGCAGCTTACTTACGGAGGGTAGCAATCAGCCCCAGCATTTT
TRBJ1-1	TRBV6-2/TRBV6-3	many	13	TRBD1	CASSGSDRVFAFF	TGTGCCAGCAGTGGTTCGGACAGGGTCTTCGCTTTCTTT
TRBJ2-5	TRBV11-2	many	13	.	CASSLNSGETQYF	TGTGCCAGCAGCTTGAACAGCGGGGAGACCCAGTACTTC
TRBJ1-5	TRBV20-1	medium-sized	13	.	CSASTGKGQPQHF	TGCAGTGCTAGTACAGGGAAGGGTCAGCCCCAGCATTTT
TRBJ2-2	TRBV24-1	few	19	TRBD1	CATSDASPGTGGLTGELFF	TGTGCCACCAGTGATGCCTCTCCCGGGACAGGGGGCTTGACCGGGGAGCTGTTTTTT
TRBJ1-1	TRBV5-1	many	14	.	CASSHGGRNTEAFF	TGCGCCAGCAGCCATGGAGGGAGGAACACTGAAGCTTTCTTT
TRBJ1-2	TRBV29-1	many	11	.	CSVVDIYGYTF	TGCAGCGTTGTTGACATCTATGGCTACACCTTC
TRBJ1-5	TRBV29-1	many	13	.	CSVVGFIGQPQHF	TGCAGCGTTGTAGGGTTTATCGGTCAGCCCCAGCATTTT
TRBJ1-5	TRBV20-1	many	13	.	CSARVEVDQPQHF	TGCAGTGCTAGAGTCGAGGTTGATCAGCCCCAGCATTTT
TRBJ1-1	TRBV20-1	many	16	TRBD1	CSALGQGKGVLTEAFF	TGCAGTGCTCTAGGACAGGGGAAGGGTGTCTTAACTGAAGCTTTCTTT
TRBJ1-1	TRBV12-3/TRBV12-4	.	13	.	CASKVRTDTEACF	TGTGCCAGCAAAGTACGTACAGACACTGAAGCTTGCTTT
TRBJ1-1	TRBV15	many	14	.	CATSKDSLFTEAFF	TGTGCCACCAGCAAGGACAGTCTATTCACTGAAGCTTTCTTT
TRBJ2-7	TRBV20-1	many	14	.	CSARIQGVGGEQYF	TGCAGTGCTAGAATCCAAGGGGTGGGGGGCGAGCAGTACTTC
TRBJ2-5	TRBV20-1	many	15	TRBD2	CSAFRLAGVRETQYF	TGCAGTGCCTTCCGACTAGCGGGGGTCAGAGAGACCCAGTACTTC
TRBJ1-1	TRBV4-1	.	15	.	CASSQDRTVNTEAFF	TGCGCCAGCAGCCAAGATAGGACGGTGAACACTGAAGCTTTCTTT
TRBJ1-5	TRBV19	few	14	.	CASSIEGRNQPQHF	TGTGCCAGTAGTATAGAGGGAAGGAATCAGCCCCAGCATTTT
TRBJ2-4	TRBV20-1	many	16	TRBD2	CSATLFREAAKNIQYF	TGCAGTGCTACTCTATTCCGGGAGGCGGCCAAAAACATTCAGTACTTC
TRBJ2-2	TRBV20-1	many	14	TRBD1	CSASQGVDTGELFF	TGCAGTGCTAGCCAGGGGGTCGACACCGGGGAGCTGTTTTTT
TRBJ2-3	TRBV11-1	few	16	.	CASSFRPQVTTDTQYF	TGTGCCAGCAGCTTCAGGCCACAGGTTACCACAGATACGCAGTATTTT
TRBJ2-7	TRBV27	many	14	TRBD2	CASSFGLAEYEQYF	TGTGCCAGCAGTTTCGGGCTAGCGGAATACGAGCAGTACTTC
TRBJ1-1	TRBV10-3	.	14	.	CAISVQKPNTEAFF	TGTGCCATCAGTGTTCAGAAACCGAACACTGAAGCTTTCTTT
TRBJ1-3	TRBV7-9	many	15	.	CASSLKGVSGNTIYF	TGTGCCAGCAGCTTAAAGGGAGTCAGTGGAAACACCATATATTTT
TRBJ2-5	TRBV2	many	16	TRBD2	CASSEVLAGGPETQYF	TGTGCCAGCAGCGAAGTGTTAGCGGGGGGGCCGGAGACCCAGTACTTC
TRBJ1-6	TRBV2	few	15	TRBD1	CASSYRGSLNSPLHF	TGTGCCAGCAGTTACAGGGGATCCTTGAATTCACCCCTCCACTTT
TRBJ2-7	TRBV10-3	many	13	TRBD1	CAIRGQLEYEQYF	TGTGCCATTAGGGGACAGCTGGAGTACGAGCAGTACTTC